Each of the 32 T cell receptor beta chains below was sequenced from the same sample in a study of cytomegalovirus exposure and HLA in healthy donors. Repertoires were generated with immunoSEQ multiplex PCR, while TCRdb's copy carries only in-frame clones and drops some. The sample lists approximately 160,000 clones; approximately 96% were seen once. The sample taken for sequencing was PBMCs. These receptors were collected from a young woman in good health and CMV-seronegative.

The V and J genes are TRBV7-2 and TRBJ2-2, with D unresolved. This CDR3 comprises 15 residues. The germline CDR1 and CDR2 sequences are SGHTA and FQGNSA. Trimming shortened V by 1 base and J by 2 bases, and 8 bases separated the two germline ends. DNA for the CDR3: TGTGCCAGCAGCTTAGGGTTACATAACACCGGGGAGCTGTTTTTT. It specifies CASSLGLHNTGELFF.

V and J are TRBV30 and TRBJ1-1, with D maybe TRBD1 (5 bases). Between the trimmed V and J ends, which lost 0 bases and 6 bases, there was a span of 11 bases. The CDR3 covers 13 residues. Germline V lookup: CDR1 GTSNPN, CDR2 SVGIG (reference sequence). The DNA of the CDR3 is TGTGCCTGGAGTGTACGTGGACACGCTGAAGCTTTCTTT. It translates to CAWSVRGHAEAFF.

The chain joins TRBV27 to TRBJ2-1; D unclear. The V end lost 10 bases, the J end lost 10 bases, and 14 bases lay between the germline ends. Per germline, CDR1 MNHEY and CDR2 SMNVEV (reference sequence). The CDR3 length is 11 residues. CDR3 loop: CATQSLGEQFF. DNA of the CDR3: TGTGCCACCCAGTCCCTTGGCGAGCAGTTCTTC.

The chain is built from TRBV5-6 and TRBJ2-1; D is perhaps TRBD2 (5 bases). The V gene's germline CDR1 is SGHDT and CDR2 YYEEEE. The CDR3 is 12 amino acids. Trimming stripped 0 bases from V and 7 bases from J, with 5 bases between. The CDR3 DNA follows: TGTGCCAGCAGCTTGGCGGGGAATGAGCAGTTCTTC. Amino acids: CASSLAGNEQFF.

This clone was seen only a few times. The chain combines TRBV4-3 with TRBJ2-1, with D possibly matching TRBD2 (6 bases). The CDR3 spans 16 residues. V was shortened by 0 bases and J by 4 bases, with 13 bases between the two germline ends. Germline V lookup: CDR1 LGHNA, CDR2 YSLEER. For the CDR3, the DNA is TGCGCCAGCAGCCAAGAACCCCAGGGAGGATACAATGAGCAGTTCTTC. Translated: CASSQEPQGGYNEQFF.

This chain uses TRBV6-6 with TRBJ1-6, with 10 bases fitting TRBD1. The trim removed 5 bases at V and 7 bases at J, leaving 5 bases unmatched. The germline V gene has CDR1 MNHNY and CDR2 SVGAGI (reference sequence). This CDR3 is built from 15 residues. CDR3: CASSGQDRGNSPLHF. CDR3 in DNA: TGTGCCAGCAGTGGACAGGACAGGGGGAATTCACCCCTCCACTTT.

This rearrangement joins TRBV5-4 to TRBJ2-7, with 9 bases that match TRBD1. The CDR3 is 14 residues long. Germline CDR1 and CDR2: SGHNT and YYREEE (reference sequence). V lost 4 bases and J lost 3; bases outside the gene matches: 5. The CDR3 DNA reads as TGTGCCAGCAGCCTAATGGGACAGGGCTACGAGCAGTACTTC. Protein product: CASSLMGQGYEQYF.

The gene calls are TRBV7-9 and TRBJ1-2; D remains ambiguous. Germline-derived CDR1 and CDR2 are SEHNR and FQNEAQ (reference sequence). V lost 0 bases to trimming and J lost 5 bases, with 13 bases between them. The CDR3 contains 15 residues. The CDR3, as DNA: TGTGCCAGCAGCTTAGCCCGTGGCGGAAAGTATGGCTACACCTTC. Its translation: CASSLARGGKYGYTF. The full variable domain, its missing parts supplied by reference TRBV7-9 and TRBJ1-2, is DTGVSQNPRHKITKRGQNVTFRCDPISEHNRLYWYRQTLGQGPEFLTYFQNEAQLEKSRLLSDRFSAERPKGSFSTLEIQRTEQGDSAMYLCASSLARGGKYGYTFGSGTRLTVV.

The CDR3 DNA is TGTGCCAGCAGTGCTTTGGGACAGGGCTACGAGCAGTACTTC. This sequence encodes CASSALGQGYEQYF. The chain couples TRBV25-1 to TRBJ2-7; TRBD1 aligns across 9 bases. Trimming cost V 4 bases and J 3 bases; bases outside gene matches: 4. The germline gives CDR1 MGHDK, CDR2 SYGVNS. CDR3 length: 14 amino acids.

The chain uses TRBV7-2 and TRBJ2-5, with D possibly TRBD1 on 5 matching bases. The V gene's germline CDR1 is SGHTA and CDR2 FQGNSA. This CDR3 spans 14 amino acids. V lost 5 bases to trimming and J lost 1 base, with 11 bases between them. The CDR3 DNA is TGTGCCAGCAGCGAAAGGGGAACCCAAGAGACCCAGTACTTC. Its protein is CASSERGTQETQYF.

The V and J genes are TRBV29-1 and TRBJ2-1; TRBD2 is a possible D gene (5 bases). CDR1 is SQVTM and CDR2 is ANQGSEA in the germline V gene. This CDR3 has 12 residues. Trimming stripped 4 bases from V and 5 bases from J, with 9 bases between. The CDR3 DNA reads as TGCAGCGTTGGGGCCGGGGACAATGAGCAGTTCTTC. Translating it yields CSVGAGDNEQFF.

CDR3: CASGFVLRDRDSYEQYF. The CDR3 coding sequence is TGTGCTAGTGGTTTCGTCCTCCGGGACAGGGATTCCTACGAGCAGTACTTC. The rearrangement links TRBV12-5 to TRBJ2-7, with TRBD1 matching over 9 bases. The CDR3 extends over 17 amino acids. CDR1 and CDR2 from the germline V gene are LGHNT and FRNRAP. Trimming cost V 3 bases and J 1 base; bases outside gene matches: 10.

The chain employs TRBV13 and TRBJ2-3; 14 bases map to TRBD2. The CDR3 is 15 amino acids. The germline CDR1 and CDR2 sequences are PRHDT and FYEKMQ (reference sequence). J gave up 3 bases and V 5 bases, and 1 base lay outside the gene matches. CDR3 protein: CASSRTSGGTDTQYF. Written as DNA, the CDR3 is TGTGCCAGCAGCCGGACTAGCGGGGGGACAGATACGCAGTATTTT.

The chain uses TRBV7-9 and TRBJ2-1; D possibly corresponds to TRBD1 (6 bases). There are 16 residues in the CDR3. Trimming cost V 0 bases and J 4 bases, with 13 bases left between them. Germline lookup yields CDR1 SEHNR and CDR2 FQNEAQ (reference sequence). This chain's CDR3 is CASSLAAAGDYNEQFF. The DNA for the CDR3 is TGTGCCAGCAGCTTAGCCGCGGCAGGGGATTACAATGAGCAGTTCTTC.

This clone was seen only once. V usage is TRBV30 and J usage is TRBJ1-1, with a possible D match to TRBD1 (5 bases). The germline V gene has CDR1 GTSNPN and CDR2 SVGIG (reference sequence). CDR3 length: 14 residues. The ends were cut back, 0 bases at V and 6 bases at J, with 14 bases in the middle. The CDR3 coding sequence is TGTGCCTGGAGTGTAGGATCGGAGGGACCTGAAGCTTTCTTT. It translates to CAWSVGSEGPEAFF.

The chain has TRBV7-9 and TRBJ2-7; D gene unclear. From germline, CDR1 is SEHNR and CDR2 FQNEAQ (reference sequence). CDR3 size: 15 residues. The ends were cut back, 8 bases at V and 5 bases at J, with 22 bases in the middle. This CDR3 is CASSLEMAVFHEQYF. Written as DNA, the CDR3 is TGTGCCAGCTCCCTTGAAATGGCCGTATTTCACGAGCAGTACTTC. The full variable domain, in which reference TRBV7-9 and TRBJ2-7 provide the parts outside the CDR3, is DTGVSQNPRHKITKRGQNVTFRCDPISEHNRLYWYRQTLGQGPEFLTYFQNEAQLEKSRLLSDRFSAERPKGSFSTLEIQRTEQGDSAMYLCASSLEMAVFHEQYFGPGTRLTVT.

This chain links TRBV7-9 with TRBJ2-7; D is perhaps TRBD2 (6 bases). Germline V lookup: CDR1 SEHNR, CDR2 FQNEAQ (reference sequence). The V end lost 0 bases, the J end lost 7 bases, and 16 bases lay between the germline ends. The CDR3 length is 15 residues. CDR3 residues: CASSLAVVGTWEQYF. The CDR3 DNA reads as TGTGCCAGCAGCTTAGCTGTGGTGGGGACTTGGGAGCAGTACTTC.

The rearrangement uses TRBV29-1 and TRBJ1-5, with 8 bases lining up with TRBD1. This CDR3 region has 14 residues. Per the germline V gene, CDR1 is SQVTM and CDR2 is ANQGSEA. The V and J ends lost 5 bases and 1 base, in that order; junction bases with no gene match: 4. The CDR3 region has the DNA TGCAGCGTTTCAGGGGGCGCGAGCAATCAGCCCCAGCATTTT. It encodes CSVSGGASNQPQHF.

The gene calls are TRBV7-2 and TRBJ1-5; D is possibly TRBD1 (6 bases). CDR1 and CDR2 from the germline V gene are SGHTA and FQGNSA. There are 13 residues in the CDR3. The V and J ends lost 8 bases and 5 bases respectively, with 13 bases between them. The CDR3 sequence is CASGGSGYQPQHF. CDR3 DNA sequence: TGTGCCAGCGGGGGCAGCGGATATCAGCCCCAGCATTTT.

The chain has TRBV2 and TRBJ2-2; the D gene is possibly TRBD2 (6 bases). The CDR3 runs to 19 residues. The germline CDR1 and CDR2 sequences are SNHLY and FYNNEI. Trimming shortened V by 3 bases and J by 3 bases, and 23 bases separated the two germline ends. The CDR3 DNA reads TGTGCCAGCAGTGATTACGCAGTCCCTTGGGGGGTCGACACCGGGGAGCTGTTTTTT. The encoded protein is CASSDYAVPWGVDTGELFF.

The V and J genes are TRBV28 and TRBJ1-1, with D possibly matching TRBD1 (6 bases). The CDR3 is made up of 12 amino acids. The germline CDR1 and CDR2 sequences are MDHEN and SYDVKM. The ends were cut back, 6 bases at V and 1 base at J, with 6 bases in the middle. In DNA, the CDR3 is TGTGCCAGCAGCAGGGGGAACACTGAAGCTTTCTTT. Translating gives CASSRGNTEAFF.

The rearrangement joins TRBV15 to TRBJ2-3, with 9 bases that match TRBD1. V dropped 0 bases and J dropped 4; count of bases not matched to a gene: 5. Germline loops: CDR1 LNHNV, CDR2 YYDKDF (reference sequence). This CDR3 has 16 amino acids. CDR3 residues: CATSRDRTGAPDTQYF. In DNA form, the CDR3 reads TGTGCCACCAGCAGAGATAGGACAGGGGCCCCAGATACGCAGTATTTT.

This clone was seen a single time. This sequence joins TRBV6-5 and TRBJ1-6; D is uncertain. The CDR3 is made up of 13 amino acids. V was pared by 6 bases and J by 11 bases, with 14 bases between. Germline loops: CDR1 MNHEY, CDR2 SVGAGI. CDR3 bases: TGTGCCAGCAGCGAGTCACAGAGAACACCCCTCCACTTT. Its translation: CASSESQRTPLHF.

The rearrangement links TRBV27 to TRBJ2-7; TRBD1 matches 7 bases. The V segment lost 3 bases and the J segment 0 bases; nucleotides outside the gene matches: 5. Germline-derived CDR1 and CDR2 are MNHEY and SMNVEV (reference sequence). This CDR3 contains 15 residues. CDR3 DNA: TGTGCCAGCAGTTTCATGGCAGGGGGCTCCTACGAGCAGTACTTC. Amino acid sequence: CASSFMAGGSYEQYF.

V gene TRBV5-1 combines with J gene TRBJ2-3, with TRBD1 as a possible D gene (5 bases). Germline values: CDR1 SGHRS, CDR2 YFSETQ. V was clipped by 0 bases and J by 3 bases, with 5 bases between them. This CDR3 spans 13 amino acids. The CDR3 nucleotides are TGCGCCAGCAGCTTGGCAGGGACAGATACGCAGTATTTT. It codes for CASSLAGTDTQYF.

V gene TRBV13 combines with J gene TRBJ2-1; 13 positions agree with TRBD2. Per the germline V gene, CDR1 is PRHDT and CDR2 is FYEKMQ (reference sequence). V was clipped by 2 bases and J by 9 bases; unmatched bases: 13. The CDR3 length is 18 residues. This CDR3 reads CASSLTTSGGAYRGEQFF. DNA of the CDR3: TGTGCCAGCAGCTTAACTACTAGCGGGGGGGCCTATAGGGGTGAGCAGTTCTTC.

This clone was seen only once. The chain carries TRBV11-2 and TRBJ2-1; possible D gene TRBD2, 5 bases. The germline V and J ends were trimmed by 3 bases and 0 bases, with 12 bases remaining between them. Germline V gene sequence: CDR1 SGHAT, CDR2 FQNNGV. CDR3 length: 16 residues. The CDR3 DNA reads TGTGCCAGCAGCTTTACTAGTTTTAGCTCCTACAATGAGCAGTTCTTC. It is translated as CASSFTSFSSYNEQFF.

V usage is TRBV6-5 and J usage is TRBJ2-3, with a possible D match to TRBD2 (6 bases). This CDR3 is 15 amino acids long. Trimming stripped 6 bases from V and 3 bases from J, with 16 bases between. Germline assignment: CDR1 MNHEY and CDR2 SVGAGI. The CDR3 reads CASRFQAGQTDTQYF. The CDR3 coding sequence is TGTGCCAGCAGATTTCAAGCGGGCCAAACAGATACGCAGTATTTT.

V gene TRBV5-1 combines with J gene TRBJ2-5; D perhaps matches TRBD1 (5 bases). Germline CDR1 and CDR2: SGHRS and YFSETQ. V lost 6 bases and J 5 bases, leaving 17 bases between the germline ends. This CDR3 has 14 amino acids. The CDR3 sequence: CASTYRPGSETQYF. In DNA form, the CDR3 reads TGCGCCAGCACCTACAGGCCCGGCAGCGAGACCCAGTACTTC.

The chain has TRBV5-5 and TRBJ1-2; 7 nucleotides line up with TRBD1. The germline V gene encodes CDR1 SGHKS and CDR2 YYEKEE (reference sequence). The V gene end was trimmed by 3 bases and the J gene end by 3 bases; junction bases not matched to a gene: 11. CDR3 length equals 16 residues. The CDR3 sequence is CASSYSSLQGDYGYTF. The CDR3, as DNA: TGTGCCAGCAGCTACTCCTCCCTTCAGGGGGACTATGGCTACACCTTC.

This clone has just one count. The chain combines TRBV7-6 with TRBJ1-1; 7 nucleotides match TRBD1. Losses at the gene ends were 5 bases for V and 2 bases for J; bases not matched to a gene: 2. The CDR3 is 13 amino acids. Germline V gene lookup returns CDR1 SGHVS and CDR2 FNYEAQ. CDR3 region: CASSRDSNTEAFF. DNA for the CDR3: TGTGCCAGCAGCCGGGACAGTAACACTGAAGCTTTCTTT.

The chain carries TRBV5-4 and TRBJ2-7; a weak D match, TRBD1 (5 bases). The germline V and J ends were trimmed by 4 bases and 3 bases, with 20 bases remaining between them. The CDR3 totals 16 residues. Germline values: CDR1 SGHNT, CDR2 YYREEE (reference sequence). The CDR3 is CASSRSRGSSFYEQYF. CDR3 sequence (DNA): TGTGCCAGCAGCCGATCAAGGGGTAGCTCTTTCTACGAGCAGTACTTC.